Listed below are T cell receptor beta chains from one sample, sequenced in a study of early T cells in non-severe SARS-CoV-2 infection. TCRdb ran MiXCR on the 5' RACE reads and lists one entry per CDR3 protein. Of approximately 37,000 distinct CDR3 sequences in the sample, 4.7% were seen once. The sequenced sample was whole blood. Source of these receptors: an adult who was a healthcare worker with PCR-confirmed SARS-CoV-2 infection or an uninfected control (not recorded which). The CDR3 runs from the conserved cysteine through the conserved F or W. The D gene is left open where the match is weak. A row's size may be missing; if present it is once, few, many or a size class.

clone size: few; V gene: TRBV20-1; J gene: TRBJ2-7; D gene: TRBD2; CDR3 protein: CSASDQFGTSGGHEQYF; CDR3 DNA: TGCAGTGCTAGTGATCAGTTTGGGACTAGCGGGGGTCACGAGCAGTACTTC
clone size: few; V gene: TRBV7-6; J gene: TRBJ2-3; D gene: .; CDR3 protein: CASSLTSSAQYF; CDR3 DNA: TGTGCCAGCAGCTTAACTAGTTCGGCGCAGTATTTT
clone size: many; V gene: TRBV19; J gene: TRBJ2-4; D gene: TRBD2; CDR3 protein: CASRPGLAGVGLENIQYF; CDR3 DNA: TGTGCCAGTAGACCGGGACTAGCGGGAGTCGGGTTGGAAAACATTCAGTACTTC
clone size: many; V gene: TRBV29-1; J gene: TRBJ2-3; D gene: .; CDR3 protein: CSVDGHTGADTQYF; CDR3 DNA: TGCAGCGTTGATGGTCACACGGGGGCAGATACGCAGTATTTT
clone size: many; V gene: TRBV9; J gene: TRBJ2-2; D gene: TRBD2; CDR3 protein: CASSVGLAGGPHTGELFF; CDR3 DNA: TGTGCCAGCAGCGTAGGATTAGCGGGAGGTCCCCACACCGGGGAGCTGTTTTTT
clone size: many; V gene: TRBV29-1; J gene: TRBJ2-3; D gene: TRBD2; CDR3 protein: CSVLPSGARTDTQYF; CDR3 DNA: TGCAGCGTTCTCCCTAGCGGGGCTCGCACAGATACGCAGTATTTT
clone size: many; V gene: TRBV10-2; J gene: TRBJ2-3; D gene: TRBD1; CDR3 protein: CASSRDRDVTDTQYF; CDR3 DNA: TGCGCCAGCAGTCGGGACAGGGATGTCACAGATACGCAGTATTTT
clone size: few; V gene: TRBV20-1; J gene: TRBJ2-3; D gene: TRBD2; CDR3 protein: CSARVAGDTQYF; CDR3 DNA: TGCAGTGCTAGGGTAGCGGGGGATACGCAGTATTTT
clone size: many; V gene: TRBV7-8; J gene: TRBJ2-1; D gene: .; CDR3 protein: CASSLGGGTSNEQFF; CDR3 DNA: TGTGCCAGCAGCTTAGGTGGGGGGACCTCCAATGAGCAGTTCTTC
clone size: many; V gene: TRBV11-2; J gene: TRBJ2-3; D gene: TRBD2; CDR3 protein: CASSLGTSGRTDTQYF; CDR3 DNA: TGTGCCAGCAGCTTAGGGACTAGCGGAAGAACAGATACGCAGTATTTT
clone size: many; V gene: TRBV7-9; J gene: TRBJ2-3; D gene: .; CDR3 protein: CASSLGLPTDTQYF; CDR3 DNA: TGTGCCAGCAGCTTGGGCCTTCCCACAGATACGCAGTATTTT
clone size: .; V gene: TRBV14; J gene: TRBJ1-1; D gene: .; CDR3 protein: CASSQGISWGSAEAFF; CDR3 DNA: TGTGCCAGCAGCCAAGGCATCTCGTGGGGAAGCGCTGAAGCTTTCTTT
clone size: many; V gene: TRBV12-3/TRBV12-4; J gene: TRBJ1-5; D gene: TRBD1; CDR3 protein: CASSFHRGLSNQPQHF; CDR3 DNA: TGTGCCAGCAGTTTTCACAGGGGGTTGAGCAATCAGCCCCAGCATTTT
clone size: many; V gene: TRBV2; J gene: TRBJ2-7; D gene: TRBD1; CDR3 protein: CASSPTGYEQYF; CDR3 DNA: TGTGCCAGCAGTCCGACAGGGTACGAGCAGTACTTC
clone size: few; V gene: TRBV10-2; J gene: TRBJ2-1; D gene: .; CDR3 protein: CASSETNGGEQFF; CDR3 DNA: TGCGCCAGCAGTGAAACTAACGGGGGTGAGCAGTTCTTC
clone size: medium-sized; V gene: TRBV6-6; J gene: TRBJ1-2; D gene: .; CDR3 protein: CASEGENYGYTF; CDR3 DNA: TGTGCCAGCGAAGGGGAGAACTATGGCTACACCTTC
clone size: few; V gene: TRBV5-1; J gene: TRBJ2-1; D gene: TRBD1; CDR3 protein: CASKTGDNEQFF; CDR3 DNA: TGCGCCAGCAAAACAGGGGACAATGAGCAGTTCTTC
clone size: many; V gene: TRBV19; J gene: TRBJ2-7; D gene: TRBD1; CDR3 protein: CASRRTGGPLEQYF; CDR3 DNA: TGTGCCAGCAGAAGGACAGGGGGCCCCCTCGAGCAGTACTTC
clone size: few; V gene: TRBV5-1; J gene: TRBJ2-7; D gene: .; CDR3 protein: CASSLEGDSYEQYF; CDR3 DNA: TGCGCCAGCAGCTTGGAGGGGGATTCCTACGAGCAGTACTTC
clone size: many; V gene: TRBV29-1; J gene: TRBJ1-1; D gene: .; CDR3 protein: CSVEQRNTEAFF; CDR3 DNA: TGCAGCGTTGAACAACGGAACACTGAAGCTTTCTTT
clone size: .; V gene: TRBV15; J gene: TRBJ1-6; D gene: .; CDR3 protein: CATSGDRNANSPLHF; CDR3 DNA: TGTGCCACCAGCGGAGACAGGAACGCTAATTCACCCCTCCACTTT
clone size: .; V gene: TRBV6-1; J gene: TRBJ2-1; D gene: .; CDR3 protein: CASSRHSESYNEQFF; CDR3 DNA: TGTGCCAGCAGCAGACATAGCGAGTCCTACAATGAGCAGTTCTTC
clone size: many; V gene: TRBV19; J gene: TRBJ2-7; D gene: .; CDR3 protein: CASSTSASSYEQYF; CDR3 DNA: TGTGCCAGTAGTACTAGCGCGAGCTCCTACGAGCAGTACTTC
clone size: many; V gene: TRBV30; J gene: TRBJ2-3; D gene: .; CDR3 protein: CAWTAAADTQYF; CDR3 DNA: TGTGCCTGGACGGCGGCCGCAGATACGCAGTATTTT
clone size: many; V gene: TRBV7-9; J gene: TRBJ1-4; D gene: .; CDR3 protein: CASSSNTGLNEKLFF; CDR3 DNA: TGTGCCAGCAGCTCGAACACGGGTCTGAATGAAAAACTGTTTTTT
clone size: .; V gene: TRBV7-2; J gene: TRBJ2-5; D gene: .; CDR3 protein: CASSLEPGQETQYF; CDR3 DNA: TGTGCCAGCAGCTTAGAACCCGGGCAAGAGACCCAGTACTTC
clone size: many; V gene: TRBV24-1; J gene: TRBJ2-2; D gene: TRBD1; CDR3 protein: CATSGQGARELFF; CDR3 DNA: TGTGCCACCAGTGGCCAGGGGGCGCGGGAGCTGTTTTTT
clone size: .; V gene: TRBV6-2/TRBV6-3; J gene: TRBJ2-1; D gene: TRBD1; CDR3 protein: CASSYSPRDSSYNEQFF; CDR3 DNA: TGTGCCAGCAGTTACTCGCCCCGGGACAGCTCCTACAATGAGCAGTTCTTC
clone size: .; V gene: TRBV6-6; J gene: TRBJ1-3; D gene: .; CDR3 protein: CASRPRTGNTIYF; CDR3 DNA: TGTGCCAGCCGTCCCAGAACGGGAAACACCATATATTTT
clone size: many; V gene: TRBV18; J gene: TRBJ1-2; D gene: .; CDR3 protein: CASSLNSAEDFYGYTF; CDR3 DNA: TGTGCCAGCTCACTCAATTCCGCGGAGGACTTCTATGGCTACACCTTC
clone size: many; V gene: TRBV7-2; J gene: TRBJ2-6; D gene: .; CDR3 protein: CASSPRLSGANVLTF; CDR3 DNA: TGTGCCAGCAGCCCTAGGTTATCTGGGGCCAACGTCCTGACTTTC
clone size: many; V gene: TRBV11-1; J gene: TRBJ1-4; D gene: TRBD1; CDR3 protein: CASRGQVATNEKLFF; CDR3 DNA: TGTGCCAGCCGAGGACAGGTTGCAACTAATGAAAAACTGTTTTTT
clone size: many; V gene: TRBV12-3/TRBV12-4; J gene: TRBJ2-5; D gene: .; CDR3 protein: CASSSPWQGETQYF; CDR3 DNA: TGTGCCAGCAGTTCACCGTGGCAGGGAGAGACCCAGTACTTC